A selection of T cell receptor beta chains follows, all from one sample in a study of cytomegalovirus exposure and HLA in healthy donors. Measured with immunoSEQ multiplex PCR; TCRdb has only the in-frame clones, and not every one. The sample includes about 180,000 clones, 65% to 90% of them seen just once. The sample comprised PBMCs. These receptors all stem from a girl aged 2-9 years in good health and CMV-seropositive. Both conserved end residues are part of each CDR3. A D gene is named only where the DNA matches it firmly. Rows may omit the clone size; those that give it use once, few, many or a size class.

CDR3aa	CDR3nt	v_gene	j_gene	len	d_gene	abundance
CASRSTRGFLYEQYF	TGTGCCAGTAGATCAACCAGGGGATTCCTCTACGAGCAGTACTTC	TRBV6-1	TRBJ2-7	15	NA	NA
CASSLGGGVRDEQFF	TGCGCCAGCAGCTTGGGCGGGGGGGTGCGCGATGAGCAGTTCTTC	TRBV5-1	TRBJ2-1	15	TRBD2	NA
CASRRTGGRGNNEKLFF	TGTGCCAGCAGACGGACAGGGGGAAGGGGTAATAATGAAAAACTGTTTTTT	TRBV27	TRBJ1-4	17	TRBD1	NA
CASSTATGPRGYTF	TGTGCCAGCAGCACTGCGACAGGGCCCAGAGGCTACACCTTC	TRBV9	TRBJ1-2	14	TRBD1	NA
CAIRGQDTEAFF	TGTGCCATCCGGGGACAAGACACTGAAGCTTTCTTT	TRBV10-3	TRBJ1-1	12	NA	NA
CASRVGQGNTEAFF	TGTGCCAGCAGGGTCGGACAGGGAAACACTGAAGCTTTCTTT	TRBV6-1	TRBJ1-1	14	TRBD1	NA
CASSGGTGPTEAFF	TGTGCCAGCAGCGGCGGGACAGGGCCCACTGAAGCTTTCTTT	TRBV7-3	TRBJ1-1	14	TRBD1	NA
CSANEWGVF	TGCAGTGCTAACGAATGGGGCGTCTTT	TRBV20-1	TRBJ1-1	9	NA	NA
CASSLDTNTGELFF	TGTGCCAGCAGCTTAGACACCAACACCGGGGAGCTGTTTTTT	TRBV7-3	TRBJ2-2	14	NA	few
CASSTGIEKLFF	TGTGCCAGCTCAACAGGGATTGAAAAACTGTTTTTT	TRBV18	TRBJ1-4	12	NA	NA
CASSFVPSQDTQYF	TGCGCCAGCAGCTTCGTCCCTAGCCAAGATACGCAGTATTTT	TRBV5-1	TRBJ2-3	14	NA	once
CASSPDRGYGYTF	TGTGCCAGCAGCCCGGACAGGGGTTATGGCTACACCTTC	TRBV5-4	TRBJ1-2	13	TRBD1	NA
CASPSSGGENRPQHF	TGTGCCAGCCCTTCGTCAGGGGGCGAAAACCGGCCCCAGCATTTT	TRBV6-1	TRBJ1-5	15	TRBD1	NA
CASSFGDRGLLNTEAFF	TGTGCCAGCAGCTTCGGGGACAGGGGGCTTTTGAACACTGAAGCTTTCTTT	TRBV28	TRBJ1-1	17	TRBD1	NA
CASSGPITDTQYF	TGTGCCAGCAGTGGCCCGATCACAGATACGCAGTATTTT	TRBV19	TRBJ2-3	13	NA	NA
CASSETLDRDPEAFF	TGTGCCAGCAGTGAAACTCTTGACAGGGACCCTGAAGCTTTCTTT	TRBV6-1	TRBJ1-1	15	TRBD1	NA
CASSLGLAGGLDTQYF	TGCGCCAGCAGCTTGGGACTAGCGGGAGGGCTTGATACGCAGTATTTT	TRBV5-1	TRBJ2-3	16	TRBD2	NA
CASSKGGSSYNEQFF	TGTGCCAGCTCCAAGGGGGGGAGCTCCTACAATGAGCAGTTCTTC	TRBV2	TRBJ2-1	15	NA	NA
CASRLAERETQYF	TGTGCCAGCAGGTTAGCGGAACGGGAGACCCAGTACTTC	TRBV6-1	TRBJ2-5	13	NA	once
CASSGQARDEQYF	TGCGCCAGCAGTGGGCAGGCGAGGGACGAGCAGTACTTC	TRBV10-2	TRBJ2-7	13	NA	few
CASRQDYGYTF	TGTGCCAGCCGACAGGACTATGGCTACACCTTC	TRBV2	TRBJ1-2	11	NA	NA
CASSRGQSSYNSPLHF	TGTGCCAGCAGCCGTGGACAGAGCTCCTATAATTCACCCCTCCACTTT	TRBV5-5	TRBJ1-6	16	NA	NA
CASSLGPGQGKINEKLFF	TGCGCCAGCAGCTTGGGTCCCGGACAGGGGAAGATCAATGAAAAACTGTTTTTT	TRBV5-1	TRBJ1-4	18	TRBD1	NA
CACGLAGHTGELFF	TGTGCCTGTGGACTAGCGGGGCACACCGGGGAGCTGTTTTTT	TRBV30	TRBJ2-2	14	TRBD2	NA
CATSRDRGSYNEQFF	TGTGCCACCAGCAGAGACAGGGGGAGCTACAATGAGCAGTTCTTC	TRBV15	TRBJ2-1	15	TRBD1	NA
CASSLFSQGGMRGYTF	TGTGCCAGCAGTTTATTTTCACAGGGGGGTATGCGCGGCTACACCTTC	TRBV28	TRBJ1-2	16	TRBD1	NA
CASSLSQQPYEQYF	TGTGCCAGCAGCTTATCCCAACAGCCCTACGAGCAGTACTTC	TRBV11-2	TRBJ2-7	14	NA	NA
CASSLALRLADETQYF	TGTGCCAGCAGTTTAGCCCTTCGACTAGCGGACGAGACCCAGTACTTC	TRBV6-6	TRBJ2-5	16	TRBD2	few
CASSLVGGTYEQYF	TGTGCCAGCAGCCTCGTTGGGGGGACGTACGAGCAGTACTTC	TRBV5-4	TRBJ2-7	14	NA	NA
CASSIWEGRIRNEQFF	TGTGCCAGCAGTATCTGGGAGGGACGAATACGAAATGAGCAGTTCTTC	TRBV5-6	TRBJ2-1	16	TRBD2	NA
CASSATGYEAFF	TGTGCCAGCAGTGCAACAGGGTATGAAGCTTTCTTT	TRBV2	TRBJ1-1	12	NA	NA
CASRGGEAGFRDTQYF	TGTGCCAGCAGAGGGGGGGAGGCAGGATTCAGAGATACGCAGTATTTT	TRBV7-2	TRBJ2-3	16	NA	NA
CASSQKPENYGYTF	TGTGCCAGCAGCCAAAAGCCCGAGAACTATGGCTACACCTTC	TRBV7-2	TRBJ1-2	14	NA	NA
CASSARTSGRTDEQFF	TGTGCCAGCAGCGCAAGGACTAGCGGGAGGACAGATGAGCAGTTCTTC	TRBV11-2	TRBJ2-1	16	TRBD2	NA
CAWRGQGFGEQYF	TGTGCCTGGAGGGGACAGGGTTTTGGTGAGCAGTACTTC	TRBV30	TRBJ2-7	13	TRBD1	NA
CASSVGTGQGTYEQYF	TGTGCCAGCAGCGTAGGAACGGGACAGGGAACCTACGAGCAGTACTTC	TRBV9	TRBJ2-7	16	TRBD1	NA
CASSQPSGANTEAFF	TGTGCCAGCAGCCAACCTTCTGGGGCCAACACTGAAGCTTTCTTT	TRBV4-2	TRBJ1-1	15	NA	NA
CSVKDSGGASDTQYF	TGCAGCGTGAAGGATAGCGGGGGGGCTTCAGATACGCAGTATTTT	TRBV29-1	TRBJ2-3	15	TRBD2	NA
CASRSQGPRNTGELFF	TGTGCCAGTAGATCACAGGGGCCGAGGAACACCGGGGAGCTGTTTTTT	TRBV19	TRBJ2-2	16	TRBD1	NA
CASSLQGFRGYGYTF	TGCGCCAGCAGCCTACAAGGTTTCCGGGGCTATGGCTACACCTTC	TRBV4-1	TRBJ1-2	15	NA	NA
CAWNTGGRGRFSGELFF	TGTGCCTGGAACACAGGGGGCAGGGGGCGATTCTCCGGGGAGCTGTTTTTT	TRBV30	TRBJ2-2	17	TRBD1	NA
CASSTGGPPNTEAFF	TGTGCCAGCAGTACCGGGGGACCGCCTAACACTGAAGCTTTCTTT	TRBV28	TRBJ1-1	15	NA	NA
CASSSRDTYEQYF	TGTGCCAGCAGCTCCCGGGACACCTACGAGCAGTACTTC	TRBV5-4	TRBJ2-7	13	NA	NA
CASSQENRGRTRSEAFF	TGCGCCAGCAGCCAAGAAAACAGGGGGCGGACTCGGTCCGAAGCTTTCTTT	TRBV4-1	TRBJ1-1	17	TRBD1	NA
CSVEEGVREQFF	TGCAGCGTTGAAGAAGGGGTTCGGGAGCAGTTCTTC	TRBV29-1	TRBJ2-1	12	NA	NA
CASGAGSSDEKLFF	TGCGCCAGCGGAGCGGGCAGCTCGGATGAAAAACTGTTTTTT	TRBV5-1	TRBJ1-4	14	NA	NA
CASTDSPNRPQHF	TGTGCCAGCACCGACAGTCCCAATAGGCCCCAGCATTTT	TRBV28	TRBJ1-5	13	NA	NA
CASTPVPRGNTEAFF	TGCGCCAGCACCCCTGTCCCACGAGGCAACACTGAAGCTTTCTTT	TRBV5-1	TRBJ1-1	15	NA	once
CASEVGLANTGELFF	TGTGCCTCGGAGGTGGGACTAGCGAACACCGGGGAGCTGTTTTTT	TRBV30	TRBJ2-2	15	TRBD2	NA
CASSGTWAYTEAFF	TGTGCCAGCAGCGGTACATGGGCGTACACTGAAGCTTTCTTT	TRBV6-1	TRBJ1-1	14	NA	NA
CAISEPGVASGANVLTF	TGTGCCATCAGTGAGCCAGGGGTTGCGTCTGGGGCCAACGTCCTGACTTTC	TRBV10-3	TRBJ2-6	17	NA	NA
CASSLEGQGGTLGNIQYF	TGTGCCAGCAGCTTAGAAGGGCAGGGAGGGACCCTCGGAAACATTCAGTACTTC	TRBV13	TRBJ2-4	18	TRBD2	NA
CASSQGGRAQYF	TGTGCCAGCAGCCAAGGTGGGCGGGCCCAGTACTTC	TRBV14	TRBJ2-5	12	NA	NA
CASSLGGSYGYTF	TGTGCCAGTAGTTTGGGGGGGAGCTATGGCTACACCTTC	TRBV19	TRBJ1-2	13	NA	NA
CASSVANGLAGDYEQYF	TGTGCCAGCAGCGTAGCTAACGGACTAGCGGGGGACTACGAGCAGTACTTC	TRBV9	TRBJ2-7	17	TRBD2	NA
CASSQDRGATQYF	TGTGCCAGCAGCCAAGATCGGGGTGCTACGCAGTATTTT	TRBV14	TRBJ2-3	13	NA	NA
CASSPPRGGLNEQFF	TGTGCCAGCAGCCCTCCAAGGGGGGGCCTAAATGAGCAGTTCTTC	TRBV4-2	TRBJ2-1	15	NA	few
CASSAGQSYEQYF	TGTGCCAGCAGCGCGGGACAGAGCTACGAGCAGTACTTC	TRBV6-1	TRBJ2-7	13	NA	NA
CASSGGGTNEKLFF	TGTGCCAGCAGCGGGGGGGGAACTAATGAAAAACTGTTTTTT	TRBV9	TRBJ1-4	14	NA	NA
CASSPLNKMNTEAFF	TGTGCCAGCTCACCACTGAACAAGATGAACACTGAAGCTTTCTTT	TRBV18	TRBJ1-1	15	NA	many